This T cell receptor (beta chain) was recorded in a study of metastatic and nonmetastatic thyroid tumors. Background on the study: Comparison of repertoires was carried out across blood and tumor or nodule tissue from malignant and benign thyroid patients.

A word on this clone: Its target is not known.

Authors' analysis steps: Clinicopathological groups supplied CDR3 differences that were used to build a distant-metastasis classifier for papillary thyroid cancer. MiXCR re-clonotyped the PCR reads for TCRdb. For this entry, the V and J calls and clone size follow TCRdb and not the study's own pipeline. The table shows tens of thousands of clones, with 17% occurring only once. All patients were untreated before thyroid surgery. Study observations and caveats: Reportedly, malignant thyroid tumors had significantly higher TCR beta diversity than benign nodules, in blood and tumor.

The CDR3 sequence is 14 residues long. Germline V CDR1 and CDR2: MDHEN, SYDVKM. Trimming stripped 6 bases from V and 4 bases from J, with 13 bases between. The receptor's source is a female donor with papillary thyroid cancer or a benign thyroid nodule (not recorded which). Some clones in this sample may be carry-over from other donors' samples. The rearrangement joins TRBV28 to TRBJ1-3, with D possibly TRBD1 on 5 matching bases. Specimen: blood. The CDR3 bases are TGTGCCAGCAGCGCTACAGGTCCAGGAAACACCATATATTTT. This codes for CASSATGPGNTIYF.